Listed below are T cell receptor beta chains from one sample, sequenced in a study of CD8+CD57+ T cells in acquired aplastic anemia. TCRdb reprocessed the reads with MiXCR, giving one entry per CDR3 protein. This table has some 180,000 distinct CDR3 sequences, less than 55% appearing once. The sequencing sample was made of sorted CD4+, CD8+, or CD8+CD57+ T cells (not recorded which) from PBMCs. These TCRs come from a human donor in good health. CDR3s include the opening cysteine and the closing phenylalanine or tryptophan. A D gene is named only where the DNA matches it firmly. A row's size may be missing; if present it is once, few, many or a size class.

TGTGCCACCAGTGATCGGCGGGACGTAGGTGGCACAGATACGCAGTATTTT CATSDRRDVGGTDTQYF - TRBV24-1 - TRBJ2-3
TGTGCCAGCAGCCCCCCAGGTGGGGGAGTGACAGATACGCAGTATTTT CASSPPGGGVTDTQYF many TRBV7-9 - TRBJ2-3
TGTGCCGGTCGAGGGGCCCACACAGGGGTAGTCTATGGCTACACCTTC CAGRGAHTGVVYGYTF once TRBV10-3 TRBD1 TRBJ1-2
TGTGCCAGCAGCGTAGGGGGCGAGGCGAACGAGCAGTTCTTC CASSVGGEANEQFF many TRBV9 - TRBJ2-1
TGCAGTACAGGGGTGGGGGGTTACAATGAGCAGCTCTTC CSTGVGGYNEQLF - TRBV20-1 - TRBJ2-1
TGTACCAGCTCCTACGAGCAGTACTTC CTSSYEQYF - TRBV9 - TRBJ2-7
TGTGCCAGCAGTGAGGGGCGATCGTTGTACGAGCAGTACTTC CASSEGRSLYEQYF - TRBV2 - TRBJ2-7
TGTGCCAGCAGCTCAGGACTAGCGGGGGGAGAGACCCAGTACTTC CASSSGLAGGETQYF - TRBV7-9 TRBD2 TRBJ2-5
TGTGCCACCAGTGCTGGGGGCTATGGCTACACCTTC CATSAGGYGYTF many TRBV24-1 - TRBJ1-2
TGTGCCAGCAGCTCCGGCGACAGGCGGCGGAATTCACCCCTCCACTTT CASSSGDRRRNSPLHF - TRBV11-2 - TRBJ1-6
TGCAGTGCTAGAGATAACAGGGATTACAATGAGCAGTTCTTC CSARDNRDYNEQFF few TRBV20-1 - TRBJ2-1
TGTGCCAGTACCTCCCGGGCACTAGCGGGAGACGAGCAGTACTTC CASTSRALAGDEQYF - TRBV19 TRBD2 TRBJ2-7
TGTGCCAGCAGCTTATCAGGTGCTGGGAAGTCCTACAATGAGCAGTTCTTC CASSLSGAGKSYNEQFF once TRBV11-2 - TRBJ2-1
TGTGCCAGCAGTTTATTTCTGACAGGGGGCATGGGGGAGACCCAGTACTTC CASSLFLTGGMGETQYF few TRBV6-5 TRBD1 TRBJ2-5
TGTGCCAGCAGCCCACGGGACAGGGCGTACGAGCAGTACTTC CASSPRDRAYEQYF many TRBV12-3/TRBV12-4 TRBD1 TRBJ2-7
TGTGCCACCAGTGAGACTAGCGGGGGCACAGATACGCAGTATTTT CATSETSGGTDTQYF - TRBV24-1 TRBD2 TRBJ2-3
TGCAGCGCCAGCGTCAGTGCGGCGCCGACCACTGAAGCTTTCTTT CSASVSAAPTTEAFF - TRBV29-1 - TRBJ1-1
TGTGCCTCCTCCGGGGACGATCAGCCCCAGCATTTT CASSGDDQPQHF many TRBV2 - TRBJ1-5
TGTGCCAGCAGTAGGAGGGACACAGATACGCAGTATTTT CASSRRDTDTQYF - TRBV6-4 - TRBJ2-3
TGTGCCAGCAGCGTAGCAGGAGGCATGAACACTGAAGCTTTCTTT CASSVAGGMNTEAFF - TRBV9 - TRBJ1-1
TGTGCCACCAGTGGCCCTAGGGGAACTGAAGCTTTCTTT CATSGPRGTEAFF - TRBV24-1 - TRBJ1-1
TGTGCCAGCAGCTTGGGACTTAGGAACACTGAAGCTTTCTTT CASSLGLRNTEAFF many TRBV5-5 - TRBJ1-1
TGTGCCAGCAGTTATAGTGGGTATGTGGGCAATCAGCCCCAGCATTTT CASSYSGYVGNQPQHF - TRBV11-1 - TRBJ1-5
TGTGCCAGCCTCCTGACAGGGTCCTACGAGCAGTACTTC CASLLTGSYEQYF once TRBV7-9 TRBD1 TRBJ2-7
TGTGCCAGCAGCTTAGCTGTGGGACAGGGGTTGAACACTGAAGCTTTCTTT CASSLAVGQGLNTEAFF once TRBV7-2 TRBD1 TRBJ1-1
TGCAGCGTTGGGGAGATCTATGGCTACACCTTC CSVGEIYGYTF - TRBV29-1 - TRBJ1-2
TGTGCCAGCAATACTAACTATGGCTACACCTTC CASNTNYGYTF - TRBV2 - TRBJ1-2
TGTGCCAGCAGCCTAGGGCAGAAGAACACTGAAGCTTTCTTT CASSLGQKNTEAFF - TRBV4-2 - TRBJ1-1
TGTGCCAGCAGCCGACAGGGTGGCGAGCAGTACTTC CASSRQGGEQYF - TRBV2 TRBD1 TRBJ2-7
TGTGCCAGTAGTATCCGATATAGCAATCAGCCCCAGCATTTT CASSIRYSNQPQHF many TRBV19 - TRBJ1-5
TGTGCCAGCAGGACAGGGGAGGTGGTGAATGAGCAGTTCTTC CASRTGEVVNEQFF many TRBV7-2 TRBD1 TRBJ2-1
TGCAGTGCTAGAGGACTAGCGGGAGTCAATGAGCAGTTCTTC CSARGLAGVNEQFF many TRBV20-1 TRBD2 TRBJ2-1
TGTGCCAGCAGTTTGGCCGCCGGGGGGGAGCAGTACTTC CASSLAAGGEQYF many TRBV7-9 TRBD2 TRBJ2-7
TGTGCCATCAGTGGGCTAGCGGGAAGCTCCTACAATGAGCAGTTCTTC CAISGLAGSSYNEQFF once TRBV10-3 TRBD2 TRBJ2-1
TGTGCCATCAGGGGGACAGACTATGGCTACACCTTC CAIRGTDYGYTF - TRBV10-3 TRBD1 TRBJ1-2
TGTGCCAGCAGACGGGTCAATCAGCCCCAGCATTTT CASRRVNQPQHF many TRBV2 - TRBJ1-5
TGTGCCAGCAGCGTAGCGGGGGGCCTTAGAAACACCATATATTTT CASSVAGGLRNTIYF - TRBV9 - TRBJ1-3
TGTGCCAGCAGCTTTTCATTTGGGACTGAAGCTTTCTTT CASSFSFGTEAFF many TRBV7-2 - TRBJ1-1
TGTGCCAGCAGCGCAAGAAGGGGGGCGTTCCAAGAGACCCAGTACTTC CASSARRGAFQETQYF - TRBV7-2 - TRBJ2-5
TGTGCCAGCAGTGAAGCGCAAGTTGGAAACACCATATATTTT CASSEAQVGNTIYF - TRBV2 - TRBJ1-3
TGCGCCAGCAGCCATGCACTAGCGGGAGTCCTCAATGAGCAGTTCTTC CASSHALAGVLNEQFF many TRBV4-1 TRBD2 TRBJ2-1
TGTGCCAGTAGTACCGGGACCTACACTGAAGCTTTCTTT CASSTGTYTEAFF - TRBV19 - TRBJ1-1
TGTGCCAGCACCGATAGCGGGGGGGCAGGGAATGAGCAGTTCTTC CASTDSGGAGNEQFF - TRBV14 TRBD2 TRBJ2-1
TGCAGCGCCCGAGGCGAGGGTGGAAACACCATATATTTT CSARGEGGNTIYF many TRBV29-1 - TRBJ1-3
TGTGCCAGCAGCTTCTTAGCGGGACAGGGAACAGATACGCAGTATTTT CASSFLAGQGTDTQYF many TRBV11-2 - TRBJ2-3
TGTGCCATCAGCCAGAACACAGGGACGTCCTATAATTCACCCCTCCACTTT CAISQNTGTSYNSPLHF few TRBV10-3 - TRBJ1-6
TGTGCCAGCAGCTTTGGGACTAGCGGGATTCCGGATACGCAGTATTTT CASSFGTSGIPDTQYF many TRBV7-2 TRBD2 TRBJ2-3
TGTGCCATCAGTTATGGACAGGGAATCTATGGCTACACCTTC CAISYGQGIYGYTF many TRBV10-3 TRBD1 TRBJ1-2
TGTGCCACCAGCAGAGATCACTCCGTACTAGCGGAGGGCAACGAGCAGTTCTTC CATSRDHSVLAEGNEQFF - TRBV15 TRBD2 TRBJ2-1
TGTGCCAGTAGCGCGGACGTGGTTACGCAGTATTTT CASSADVVTQYF - TRBV19 - TRBJ2-3
TGCAGTGCTAGGAGCCCGGGACAGGGGGTTAACGGAAAACTGTTTTTT CSARSPGQGVNGKLFF - TRBV20-1 TRBD1 TRBJ1-4
TGCAGCGGAACCGGGGCTTGGGAGGCTTTCTTT CSGTGAWEAFF - TRBV29-1 - TRBJ1-1
TGTGCCAGCTCACCAGCAGGGTTTGGCGCAGAGACCCAGTACTTC CASSPAGFGAETQYF few TRBV18 - TRBJ2-5
TGCAGTGCTAGGCCCTCAAGAGGGAACCAGCCCCAGCATTTT CSARPSRGNQPQHF - TRBV20-1 - TRBJ1-5
TGTGCCAGCAGTTTAGATTATGGACAGGGGGCGCATGGCTACACCTTC CASSLDYGQGAHGYTF few TRBV12-3/TRBV12-4 TRBD1 TRBJ1-2